The entry that follows covers one T cell receptor beta chain sequence. Its antigen remains unknown. In the PCR, 60 Vbeta and 13 Jbeta primers were used. Profiling relied on immunoSEQ multiplex PCR, and the TCRdb table lists in-frame clones only, not all of them. The table includes roughly 96,000 clones, approximately 75% detected once. Trimming took off 0 bases at V and 3 bases at J, with 11 bases between the two ends. The germline CDR1 and CDR2 sequences are KGHSH and LQKENI. The CDR3 sequence is 15 residues long. This entry is derived from a study of cytomegalovirus exposure and HLA in healthy donors. Notes on the study in general: Researchers reported that three CMV-associated chains were confirmed in vitro as CMV antigen-specific.

The sample comprised PBMCs. The sequence was collected from a female donor in good health and CMV-seropositive. The chain is built from TRBV18 and TRBJ1-1; D perhaps matches TRBD1 (6 bases). The CDR3, as DNA: TGTGCCAGCTCACCACCGACAGGTGGGTACACTGAAGCTTTCTTT. Its translation: CASSPPTGGYTEAFF.